This entry concerns a single T cell receptor (beta chain). One junction end disagrees with the germline gene, perhaps due to a read error. These data belong to a study of early T cells in non-severe SARS-CoV-2 infection. TCRdb reanalysed the 5' RACE reads using MiXCR and keeps one entry per CDR3 protein. Among about 60,000 distinct CDR3 sequences, about 8.9% were seen once, and the ten largest hold approximately 16%. Germline loops: CDR1 DFQATT, CDR2 SNEGSKA (reference sequence). This CDR3 comprises 11 residues. The sequence was obtained from an adult who was a healthcare worker with PCR-confirmed SARS-CoV-2 infection or an uninfected control (not recorded which). The genes are TRBV20-1 and TRBJ2-3; D is unresolved. The sample taken for sequencing was whole blood. The CDR3 nucleotides are TGCAGCGCTAGTTCAGGAGATACGCAGTATTTT. This translates into CSASSGDTQYF.